One sample yielded the 21 T cell receptor beta chains listed below, sequenced in a study of CD8 T cells in Susac syndrome. Reverse transcription used about 0.45 to 1 ug RNA and random hexamers. TCRdb reprocessed the immunoSEQ multiplex PCR reads via MiXCR and lists one record per CDR3 protein. Of about 200,000 distinct CDR3 sequences listed, nearly 95% are singletons. Sequencing input: CD4+ T cells from PBMCs. The receptors originated from a human donor with multiple sclerosis.

In DNA form, the CDR3 reads TGCAGTGCTAGAGATCGGGCGGCCCTCACAGATACGCAGTATTTT. It codes for CSARDRAALTDTQYF. The chain links TRBV20-1 to TRBJ2-3; D ambiguous. Germline V gene data show CDR1 as DFQATT and CDR2 as SNEGSKA (reference sequence). Trimming left V 0 bases short and J 2 bases short, with 12 bases between. CDR3 length: 15 amino acids.

The chain carries TRBV7-9 and TRBJ1-5; D might be TRBD1 (6 bases). Germline-derived CDR1 and CDR2 are SEHNR and FQNEAQ (reference sequence). The CDR3 totals 15 residues. Trimming left V 5 bases short and J 0 bases short, with 11 bases between. Here the CDR3 reads CASSLGHHSNQPQHF. For the CDR3, the DNA is TGTGCCAGCAGCCTGGGACATCATAGCAATCAGCCCCAGCATTTT. Filled out from reference TRBV7-9 and TRBJ1-5, the complete variable domain reads DTGVSQNPRHKITKRGQNVTFRCDPISEHNRLYWYRQTLGQGPEFLTYFQNEAQLEKSRLLSDRFSAERPKGSFSTLEIQRTEQGDSAMYLCASSLGHHSNQPQHFGDGTRLSIL.

CDR3 DNA: TGTGCCAGCAGCTCCGGGACAGTTGACATTCAGTACTTC. It yields the protein CASSSGTVDIQYF. The rearrangement links TRBV7-2 to TRBJ2-4; 7 bases are a match to TRBD1. The CDR3 has 13 residues. The V segment lost 4 bases and the J segment 8 bases; nucleotides outside the gene matches: 5. Germline V gene lookup returns CDR1 SGHTA and CDR2 FQGNSA. The full variable domain, its missing parts supplied by reference TRBV7-2 and TRBJ2-4, is GAGVSQSPSNKVTEKGKDVELRCDPISGHTALYWYRQSLGQGLEFLIYFQGNSAPDKSGLPSDRFSAERTGGSVSTLTIQRTQQEDSAVYLCASSSGTVDIQYFGAGTRLSVL.

The chain uses TRBV20-1 and TRBJ2-1; D is possibly TRBD2 (6 bases). The germline gives CDR1 DFQATT, CDR2 SNEGSKA (reference sequence). CDR3 length equals 16 residues. V shed 0 bases and J shed 0 bases, with 12 bases lying between them. The DNA for the CDR3 is TGCAGTGCTAGAGATCGGGGAGGAAGCTCCTACAATGAGCAGTTCTTC. Protein sequence: CSARDRGGSSYNEQFF.

Here the CDR3 reads CASRTSSGLEQYF. Here the CDR3 DNA reads TGTGCCAGTCGGACTAGTTCGGGGCTCGAGCAGTACTTC. The chain is built from TRBV19 and TRBJ2-7; 7 positions agree with TRBD2. V lost 8 bases and J lost 6; bases outside the gene matches: 10. Germline V gene data show CDR1 as LNHDA and CDR2 as SQIVND (reference sequence). The CDR3 spans 13 residues.

The table lists this clonotype with a count of one. The chain carries TRBV7-9 and TRBJ2-2; no firm D call. Deletions cut 1 base from V and 0 bases from J, with 9 bases between. The CDR3 runs to 16 residues. Germline CDR1 SEHNR, CDR2 FQNEAQ (reference sequence). CDR3 residues: CASSLGRRTNTGELFF. CDR3 nucleotide sequence: TGTGCCAGCAGCTTAGGGCGGCGAACGAACACCGGGGAGCTGTTTTTT.

The chain employs TRBV19 and TRBJ1-1; no reliable D call. Trimming left V 7 bases short and J 5 bases short, with 14 bases between. Germline lookup yields CDR1 LNHDA and CDR2 SQIVND (reference sequence). The CDR3 consists of 13 residues. CDR3 region: CASILTSGTEAFF. In DNA, the CDR3 is TGTGCCAGTATCCTGACATCGGGGACTGAAGCTTTCTTT.

The gene calls are TRBV20-1 and TRBJ1-2; D is ambiguous. From germline, CDR1 is DFQATT and CDR2 SNEGSKA (reference sequence). Trimming removed 6 bases at V and 5 bases at J, with 10 bases between. The CDR3 length is 11 residues. The DNA for the CDR3 is TGCAGTGCATCTGCGAAATATGGCTACACCTTC. Translating it yields CSASAKYGYTF.

V and J are TRBV12-3 or TRBV12-4 and TRBJ1-2; 7 nucleotides line up with TRBD1. This CDR3 has 16 residues. The V and J ends lost 3 bases and 1 base, in that order; junction bases with no gene match: 8. Here the CDR3 reads CASSLGSTGLNYGYTF. The CDR3, as DNA: TGTGCCAGCAGTTTGGGGTCGACAGGGCTTAACTATGGCTACACCTTC.

This chain joins TRBV5-6 and TRBJ1-5; maybe TRBD1 (5 bases). The germline V gene has CDR1 SGHDT and CDR2 YYEEEE. CDR3 length: 14 residues. V gave up 4 bases and J gave up 6 bases, with 14 bases separating them. CDR3 nucleotide sequence: TGTGCCAGCAGCCCGGGGCAGGGAACTCAGCCCCAGCATTTT. Translating it yields CASSPGQGTQPQHF.

The chain carries TRBV30 and TRBJ2-7; D possibly corresponds to TRBD2 (5 bases). The CDR3 is made up of 14 amino acids. Trimming cost V 8 bases and J 3 bases, with 20 bases left between them. Germline-derived CDR1 and CDR2 are GTSNPN and SVGIG (reference sequence). CDR3 DNA sequence: TGTGCCCAAAACATTTCAGGACTCTACTACGAGCAGTACTTC. Its translation is CAQNISGLYYEQYF.

The chain recombines TRBV12-3 or TRBV12-4 with TRBJ1-1; D gene ambiguous. Trimming removed 4 bases at V and 2 bases at J, with 14 bases between. This CDR3 spans 15 amino acids. In DNA, the CDR3 is TGTGCCAGCAGTTCGCCTCCTTTTTTAAACACTGAAGCTTTCTTT. Its protein product is CASSSPPFLNTEAFF.

The chain uses TRBV4-1 and TRBJ2-5; TRBD1 might be the D (5 bases). This CDR3 is built from 12 residues. V lost 4 bases and J lost 7, with 10 bases in between. Germline loops: CDR1 MGHRA, CDR2 YSYEKL. CDR3 sequence: CASSLPRGTQYF. The CDR3 DNA sequence: TGCGCCAGCAGCCTCCCTAGGGGGACCCAGTACTTC.

The genes are TRBV20-1 and TRBJ2-7; 9 nucleotides line up with TRBD1. CDR3 length: 13 residues. Germline V gene data show CDR1 as DFQATT and CDR2 as SNEGSKA (reference sequence). Trimming removed 6 bases from V and 6 bases from J; junction bases left unmatched: 9. DNA for the CDR3: TGCAGTGCCGGGCGGGACAGGGTTCGCGAGCAGTACTTC. Translating gives CSAGRDRVREQYF.

V is TRBV12-3 or TRBV12-4 and J is TRBJ1-1, with a tentative D call TRBD1 (5 bases). This CDR3 has 13 amino acids. V lost 5 bases and J lost 1, with 8 bases in between. CDR3 loop: CASSTRANTEAFF. As DNA, the CDR3 is TGTGCCAGCAGTACCAGGGCGAACACTGAAGCTTTCTTT.

The CDR3 DNA is TGTGCCAGCAGCCGGGCAGTCTCTGGCTACACCTTC. Translating gives CASSRAVSGYTF. V gene TRBV3-1 combines with J gene TRBJ1-2; D unclear. V lost 4 bases and J 7 bases, leaving 10 bases between the germline ends. CDR1 is LGHDT and CDR2 is YNNKEL in the germline V gene (reference sequence). This CDR3 contains 12 residues.

V is TRBV15 and J is TRBJ2-5; TRBD1 aligns across 7 bases. Trimming removed 3 bases from V and 4 bases from J; junction bases left unmatched: 11. The length of the CDR3 is 16 residues. Germline V gene lookup returns CDR1 LNHNV and CDR2 YYDKDF (reference sequence). The CDR3, as DNA: TGTGCCACCAGCAGGGCTAGACAGGGAATAGGAGAGACCCAGTACTTC. Translation gives CATSRARQGIGETQYF.

This chain uses TRBV6-2 or TRBV6-3 with TRBJ1-2; 12 nucleotides agree with TRBD1. V trimming: 3 bases; J trimming: 2 bases; junction bases outside the gene matches: 7. The CDR3 spans 17 residues. Germline V gene lookup returns CDR1 MNHEY and CDR2 SVGEGT. The CDR3 nucleotides read TGTGCCAGCAGTTATCGGGACAGGGGGCAGAAGAACTATGGCTACACCTTC. Its translation: CASSYRDRGQKNYGYTF.

The chain recombines TRBV4-1 with TRBJ2-1; 11 bases fit TRBD2. The germline V gene has CDR1 MGHRA and CDR2 YSYEKL. Germline trimming cut 1 base from V and 4 bases from J; bases unmatched to any gene: 3. The CDR3 has 16 amino acids. The CDR3 DNA follows: TGCGCCAGCAGCCAAGTCCTAGCGGGGGGATACAATGAGCAGTTCTTC. This sequence encodes CASSQVLAGGYNEQFF.

CDR3 region: CASSVAVSGIGNTIYF. The CDR3 DNA sequence: TGTGCCAGCAGCGTAGCCGTATCGGGGATCGGAAACACCATATATTTT. This chain connects TRBV9 to TRBJ1-3, with D uncertain. V lost 0 bases and J 4 bases, leaving 14 bases between the germline ends. Looked up from germline, CDR1 is SGDLS and CDR2 is YYNGEE. This CDR3 comprises 16 residues.

The rearrangement joins TRBV6-1 to TRBJ2-4, with 8 bases identical to TRBD2. The CDR3 sequence is 16 residues long. Looked up from germline, CDR1 is MNHNS and CDR2 is SASEGT. Trimming cost V 7 bases and J 2 bases; bases outside gene matches: 10. CDR3 sequence (DNA): TGTGCCAGCACCACACCGGGGGGGGGACCCAAAAACATTCAGTACTTC. Protein: CASTTPGGGPKNIQYF.